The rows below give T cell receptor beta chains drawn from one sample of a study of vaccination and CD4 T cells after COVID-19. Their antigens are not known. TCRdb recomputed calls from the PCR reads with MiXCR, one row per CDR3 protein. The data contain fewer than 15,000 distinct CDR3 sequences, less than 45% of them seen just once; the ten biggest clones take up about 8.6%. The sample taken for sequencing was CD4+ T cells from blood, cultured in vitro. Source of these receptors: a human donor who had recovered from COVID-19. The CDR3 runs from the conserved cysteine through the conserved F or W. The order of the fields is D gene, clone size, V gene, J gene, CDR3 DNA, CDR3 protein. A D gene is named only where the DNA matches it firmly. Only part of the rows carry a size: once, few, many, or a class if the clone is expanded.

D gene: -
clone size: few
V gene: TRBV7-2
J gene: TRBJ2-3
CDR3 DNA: TGTGCCAGCAGCTCGCCCCCAGATACGCAGTATTTT
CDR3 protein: CASSSPPDTQYF

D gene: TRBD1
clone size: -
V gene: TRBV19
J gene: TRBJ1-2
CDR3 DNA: TGTGCCAGTACCCAGGACAGGGGCGTACGGTATGGCTACACCTTC
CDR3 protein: CASTQDRGVRYGYTF

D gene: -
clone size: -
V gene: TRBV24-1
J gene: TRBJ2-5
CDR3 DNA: TGTGCCACCAGTGGAAAAGGGAAAGAGACCCAGTACTTC
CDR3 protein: CATSGKGKETQYF

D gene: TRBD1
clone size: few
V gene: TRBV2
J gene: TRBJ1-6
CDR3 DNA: TGTGCCAGCAGTGAGATCGGGGACAGGGTTAATTCACCCCTCCACTTT
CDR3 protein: CASSEIGDRVNSPLHF

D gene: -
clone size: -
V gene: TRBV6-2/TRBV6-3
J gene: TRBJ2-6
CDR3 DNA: TGTGCCAGCAGGGGGACAAACGGGGCCAACGTCCTGACTTTC
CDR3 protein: CASRGTNGANVLTF

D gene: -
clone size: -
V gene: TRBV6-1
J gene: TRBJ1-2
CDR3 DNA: TGTGCCAGCAGCAGGACCTCTAACTATGGCTACACCTTC
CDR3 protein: CASSRTSNYGYTF

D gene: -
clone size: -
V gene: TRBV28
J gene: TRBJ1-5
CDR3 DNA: TGTGCCAGCAGGGGGAGGAGGGGCTTGAATCAGCCCCAGCATTTT
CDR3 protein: CASRGRRGLNQPQHF

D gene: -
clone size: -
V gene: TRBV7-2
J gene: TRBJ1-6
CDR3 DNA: TGTGCCAGCAGCTTAGCGGGGCGGGCGGGGAATTCACCCCTCCACTTT
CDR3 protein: CASSLAGRAGNSPLHF

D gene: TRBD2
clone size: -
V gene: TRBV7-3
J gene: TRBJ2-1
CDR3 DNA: TGTGCCAGCAGCTTATTCAGGATCAGACTAGCGGGAGTTAACGAGCAGTTCTTC
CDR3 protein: CASSLFRIRLAGVNEQFF

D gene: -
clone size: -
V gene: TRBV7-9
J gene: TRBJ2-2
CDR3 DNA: TGTGCCATCAAAGGGACGAGCCTCGCGAACACCGGGGAGCTGTTTTTT
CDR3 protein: CAIKGTSLANTGELFF

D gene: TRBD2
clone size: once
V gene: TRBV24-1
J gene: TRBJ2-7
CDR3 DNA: TGTGCCACCAGTGACACCGGGACTACCCCCCAGTACTTC
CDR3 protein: CATSDTGTTPQYF

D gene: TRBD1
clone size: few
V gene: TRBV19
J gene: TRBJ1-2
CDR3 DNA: TGTGCCAGTAAGCCAGGACAGGGGCTTGGCTACACCTTC
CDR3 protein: CASKPGQGLGYTF

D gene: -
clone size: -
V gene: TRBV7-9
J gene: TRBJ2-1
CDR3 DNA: TGTGCCAGCAGCAGAGTTGGGCAGCAGTTCTTC
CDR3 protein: CASSRVGQQFF

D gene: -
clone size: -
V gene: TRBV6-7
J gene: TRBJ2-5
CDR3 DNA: TGTGCCAGCAGTCCTCAGCAGAAAGAGACCCAGTACTTC
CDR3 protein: CASSPQQKETQYF

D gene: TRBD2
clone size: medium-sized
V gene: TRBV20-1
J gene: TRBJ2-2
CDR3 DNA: TGCAGTGCCCCCGGACTAGCGGGGAACACCGGGGAGCTGTTTTTT
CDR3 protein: CSAPGLAGNTGELFF

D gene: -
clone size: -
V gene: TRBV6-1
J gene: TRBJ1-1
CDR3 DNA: TGTGCCAGCAGCCCAGGGCAGTCCGAAGCTTTCTTT
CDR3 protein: CASSPGQSEAFF

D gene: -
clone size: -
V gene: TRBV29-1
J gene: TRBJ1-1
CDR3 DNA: TGCAGCGTGCGGGGGTCTGGTAAAACTTTCTTT
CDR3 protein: CSVRGSGKTFF

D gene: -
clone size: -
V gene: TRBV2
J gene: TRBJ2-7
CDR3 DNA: TGTGCCAGCAGTAGCAACAGGGACTACGAGCAGTACTTC
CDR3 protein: CASSSNRDYEQYF

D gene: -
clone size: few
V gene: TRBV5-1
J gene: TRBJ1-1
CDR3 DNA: TGCGCCAGCAGTAACCCGCATAACACTGAAGCTTTCTTT
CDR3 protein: CASSNPHNTEAFF

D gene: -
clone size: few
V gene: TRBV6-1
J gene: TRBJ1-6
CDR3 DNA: TGTGCCAGCAGTACCGGCGGCGGGCTTGCTTCACCCCTCCACTTT
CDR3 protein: CASSTGGGLASPLHF

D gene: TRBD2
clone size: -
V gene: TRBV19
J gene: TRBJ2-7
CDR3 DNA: TGTGCCAGTAAACCCGGCCCGGGACTAGCGGGATCCCAGCAGTACTTC
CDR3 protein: CASKPGPGLAGSQQYF

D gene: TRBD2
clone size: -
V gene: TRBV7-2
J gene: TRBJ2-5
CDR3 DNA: TGTGCCAGCAGCACTGGGAGGGTGAGGGGACAAGAGACCCAGTACTTC
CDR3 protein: CASSTGRVRGQETQYF

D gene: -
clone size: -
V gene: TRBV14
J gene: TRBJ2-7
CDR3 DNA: TGTGCCAGCAGCCAAGTGGTTTTATACGAGCAGTACTTC
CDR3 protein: CASSQVVLYEQYF

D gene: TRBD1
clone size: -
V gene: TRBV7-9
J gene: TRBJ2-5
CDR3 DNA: TGTGCCAGCAGCCTCACAGGGGGCCGAGAGACCCAGTACTTC
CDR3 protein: CASSLTGGRETQYF

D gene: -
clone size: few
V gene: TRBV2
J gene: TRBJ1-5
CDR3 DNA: TGTGCCAGCAGTGCAAGGGGCGATCAGCCCCAGCATTTT
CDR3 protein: CASSARGDQPQHF

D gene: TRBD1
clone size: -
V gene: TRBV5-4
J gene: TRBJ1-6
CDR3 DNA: TGTGCCAGCAGCCCCGGACAGGGCAATTCACCCCTCCACTTT
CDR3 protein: CASSPGQGNSPLHF

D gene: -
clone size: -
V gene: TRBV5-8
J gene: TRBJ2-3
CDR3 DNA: TGTGCCAGCAGCTGGGGCGGGGGCGACACAGATACGCAGTATTTT
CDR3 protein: CASSWGGGDTDTQYF

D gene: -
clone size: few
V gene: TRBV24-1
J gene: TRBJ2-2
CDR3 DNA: TGTGCCACCAGTGGCCAACCGGGACTGGGCAACACCGGGGAGCTGTTTTTT
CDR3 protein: CATSGQPGLGNTGELFF

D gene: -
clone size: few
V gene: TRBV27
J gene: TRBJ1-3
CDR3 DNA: TGTGCCAGCAGTTTATCCACCTCTGGAAACACCATATATTTT
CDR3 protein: CASSLSTSGNTIYF

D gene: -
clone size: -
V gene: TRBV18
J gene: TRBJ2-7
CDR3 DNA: TGTGCCAGCTCACCCCACGGACCCGAGCAGTACTTC
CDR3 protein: CASSPHGPEQYF

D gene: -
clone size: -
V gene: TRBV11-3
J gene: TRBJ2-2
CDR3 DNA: TGTGCCAGCAGCTTCGGACAGTACACCGGGGAGCTGTTTTTT
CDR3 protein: CASSFGQYTGELFF

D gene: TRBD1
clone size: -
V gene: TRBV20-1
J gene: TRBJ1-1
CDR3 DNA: TGCAGTGCTAGTCGGCAGGGGGCCACTGAAGCTTTCTTT
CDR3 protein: CSASRQGATEAFF

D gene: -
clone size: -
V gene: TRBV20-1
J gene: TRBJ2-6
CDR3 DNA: TGCAGTGCAGAAAACAGGGCTGGGGCCAACGTCCTGACTTTC
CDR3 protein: CSAENRAGANVLTF

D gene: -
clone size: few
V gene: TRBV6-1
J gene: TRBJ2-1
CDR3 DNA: TGTGCCAGCAGCCCCACAGGTATCGGGTACAATGAGCAGTTCTTC
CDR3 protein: CASSPTGIGYNEQFF

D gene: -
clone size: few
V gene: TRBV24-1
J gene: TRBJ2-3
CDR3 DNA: TGTGCCACCAGTGATTGTATGACTAGGGTTAGCACAGATACGCAGTATTTT
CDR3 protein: CATSDCMTRVSTDTQYF

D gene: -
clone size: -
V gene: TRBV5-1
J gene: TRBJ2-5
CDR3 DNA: TGCGCCAGCAGCGTCGACAGGGAGACCCAGTACTTC
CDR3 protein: CASSVDRETQYF

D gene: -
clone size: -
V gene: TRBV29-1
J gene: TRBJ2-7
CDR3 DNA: TGCAGCGTTGCCCAGGGGGGGTCCTACGAGCAGTACTTC
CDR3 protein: CSVAQGGSYEQYF

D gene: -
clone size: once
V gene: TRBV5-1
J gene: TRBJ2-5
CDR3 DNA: TGCGCCAGCAGCTTGGCGGGGGCGCCGCGGGAGACCCAGTACTTC
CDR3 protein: CASSLAGAPRETQYF

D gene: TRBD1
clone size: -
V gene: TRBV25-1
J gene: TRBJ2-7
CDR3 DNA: TGTGCCAGCAGTGAACCGGGACAGGGGTCCTACGAGCAGTACTTC
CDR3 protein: CASSEPGQGSYEQYF

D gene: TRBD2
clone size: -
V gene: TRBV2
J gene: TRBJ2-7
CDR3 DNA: TGTGCCAGCAGCGCCACTTTTGGGACTAGCATGATGGGCGAGCAGTACTTC
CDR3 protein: CASSATFGTSMMGEQYF

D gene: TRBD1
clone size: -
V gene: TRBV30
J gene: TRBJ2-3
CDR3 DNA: TGTGCCTGGAGTCTGAACAGGGGAGCAGATACGCAGTATTTT
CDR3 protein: CAWSLNRGADTQYF

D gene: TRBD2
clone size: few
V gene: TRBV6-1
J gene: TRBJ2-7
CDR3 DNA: TGTGCCAGCAGTCATCCGACTAGCCGGACGGTCGAGCAGTACTTC
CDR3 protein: CASSHPTSRTVEQYF